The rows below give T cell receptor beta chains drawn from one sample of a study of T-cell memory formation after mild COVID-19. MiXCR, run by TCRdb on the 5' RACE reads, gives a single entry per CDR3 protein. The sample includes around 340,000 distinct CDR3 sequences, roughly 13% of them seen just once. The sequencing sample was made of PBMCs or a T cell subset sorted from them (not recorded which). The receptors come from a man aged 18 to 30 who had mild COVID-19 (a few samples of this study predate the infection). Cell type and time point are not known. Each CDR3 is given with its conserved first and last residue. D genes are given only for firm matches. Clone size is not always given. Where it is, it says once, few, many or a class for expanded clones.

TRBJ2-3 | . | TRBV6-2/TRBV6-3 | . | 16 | TGTGCCAGCAGCCGGGTAGTCACCCGTCGCACAGATACGCAGTATTTT | CASSRVVTRRTDTQYF
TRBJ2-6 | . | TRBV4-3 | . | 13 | TGCGCCAGCAGCCCGGTCGGGGCCAACGTCCTGACTTTC | CASSPVGANVLTF
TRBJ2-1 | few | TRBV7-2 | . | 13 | TGTGCCAGCTTGGCCGGTGGGGGGAATGAGCAGTTCTTC | CASLAGGGNEQFF
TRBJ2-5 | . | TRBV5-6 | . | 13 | TGTGCCAGCAGCTTGTGGTCACAAGAGACCCAGTACTTC | CASSLWSQETQYF
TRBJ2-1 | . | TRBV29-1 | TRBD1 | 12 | TGCAGCGTTGACGGACAGGGCGGTGAGCAGTTCTTC | CSVDGQGGEQFF
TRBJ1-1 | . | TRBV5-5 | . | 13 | TGTGCCAGCAGCTTGTTAGGGAGCACTGAAGCTTTCTTT | CASSLLGSTEAFF
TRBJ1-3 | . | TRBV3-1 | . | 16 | TGTGCCAGCAGCCCCGCCGCAGGGAGCTCTGGAAACACCATATATTTT | CASSPAAGSSGNTIYF
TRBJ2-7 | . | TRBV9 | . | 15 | TGTGCCAGCAGCGTAGGCGGGGCCAACCCCTACGAGCAGTACTTC | CASSVGGANPYEQYF
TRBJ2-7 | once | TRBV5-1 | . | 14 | TGCGCCAGCAGCCCCCCGGACGACTCCTACGAGCAGTACTTC | CASSPPDDSYEQYF
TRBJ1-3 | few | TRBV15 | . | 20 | TGTGCCACCAGCAGTCCCAATAGGGCAGGGGTCGTTGACTCTGGAAACACCATATATTTT | CATSSPNRAGVVDSGNTIYF
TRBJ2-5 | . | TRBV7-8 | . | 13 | TGTGCCAGCAGCTTACAAATCGGGGAGACCCAGTACTTC | CASSLQIGETQYF
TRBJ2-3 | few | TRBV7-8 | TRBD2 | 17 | TGTGCCAGCAGCTTAGGTGGTAGCGGGGGGGTCCGGGATACGCAGTATTTT | CASSLGGSGGVRDTQYF
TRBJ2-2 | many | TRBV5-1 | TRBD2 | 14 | TGCGCCAGCAGCTTTGGGACTAGCGTCGGGGAGCTGTTTTTT | CASSFGTSVGELFF
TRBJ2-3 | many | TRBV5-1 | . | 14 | TGCGCCAGCAGGGGCGCATACAGCACAGATACGCAGTATTTT | CASRGAYSTDTQYF